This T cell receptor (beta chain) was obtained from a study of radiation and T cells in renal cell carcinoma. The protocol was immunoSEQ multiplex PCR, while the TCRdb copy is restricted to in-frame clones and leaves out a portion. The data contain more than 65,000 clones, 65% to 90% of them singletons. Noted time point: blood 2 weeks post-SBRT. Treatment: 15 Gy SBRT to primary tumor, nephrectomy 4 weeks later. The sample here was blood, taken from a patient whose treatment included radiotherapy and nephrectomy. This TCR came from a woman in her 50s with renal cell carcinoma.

The CDR3 DNA reads TGTGCCAGCAGCCCTGCCCAGGATTCACCCCTCCACTTT. The encoded protein is CASSPAQDSPLHF. This chain connects TRBV6-6 to TRBJ1-6; D uncertain. The germline V gene has CDR1 MNHNY and CDR2 SVGAGI (reference sequence). The V gene lost 6 bases and the J gene lost 8 bases, with 11 bases spanning the gap. The CDR3 length is 13 residues.